Below, 10 T cell receptor beta chains from the same sample are listed, as sequenced in a study of T cells after yellow fever vaccination (dated by TCRdb to the late 2010s). The library came from 5' RACE. Instrument on record: Illumina HiSeq 2500. In TCRdb, the public reads were trimmed at Q25 with fastp and aligned with MiXCR, with productive beta chains retained. Duplicate CDR3 protein sequences are folded into a single record with the most common DNA and genes. This sample is represented by tens of thousands of distinct CDR3 sequences; under 7% of them were singletons. The leading ten clones occupy about 10% of the sample. In light of the paper, this sample's treatment or condition label describes: live attenuated yellow fever vaccine strain. This sample comprised PBMCs, either bulk or a sorted T-cell subset (CD4+, CD8+, memory, or dextramer-sorted; not recorded which), obtained 15 days after the yellow fever booster vaccination. These receptors were collected from a man aged 25-45 years who received the YFV17D yellow fever vaccine.

This chain connects TRBV30 to TRBJ1-1; no reliable D call. Germline assignment: CDR1 GTSNPN and CDR2 SVGIG (reference sequence). This CDR3 has 15 amino acids. V shed 0 bases and J shed 7 bases, with 18 bases lying between them. Here the CDR3 reads CAWSVIGTGSDEAFF. The DNA of the CDR3 is TGTGCCTGGAGTGTGATCGGTACCGGTAGTGATGAAGCTTTCTTT.

At least ten counts were recorded for this clonotype. This chain joins TRBV4-1 and TRBJ1-5; no reliable D call. The germline V and J ends were trimmed by 0 bases and 0 bases, with 3 bases remaining between them. The CDR3 length is 14 residues. CDR1 is MGHRA, CDR2 YSYEKL, per germline. This chain's CDR3 is CASSQEYSNQPQHF. For the CDR3, the DNA is TGCGCCAGCAGCCAAGAGTATAGCAATCAGCCCCAGCATTTT.

This clonotype appeared many times. This rearrangement joins TRBV14 to TRBJ2-7, with D perhaps TRBD2 (6 bases). CDR3 length equals 15 residues. Trimming removed 4 bases at V and 1 base at J, with 14 bases between. The V gene's germline CDR1 is SGHDN and CDR2 FVKESK. CDR3 residues: CASSPRAGSSYEQYF. The CDR3, as DNA: TGTGCCAGCAGCCCGAGGGCGGGATCGTCCTACGAGCAGTACTTC.

This clonotype was counted many times. The chain combines TRBV20-1 with TRBJ1-2; a possible D gene is TRBD1 (5 bases). The CDR3 is 12 amino acids. Germline lookup yields CDR1 DFQATT and CDR2 SNEGSKA (reference sequence). V gave up 7 bases and J gave up 8 bases, with 17 bases separating them. The CDR3, as DNA: TGCAGTGGCGGGGGTACCAAGGAAGGCTACACCTTC. Protein: CSGGGTKEGYTF.

This clonotype has at least ten counts. The V and J genes are TRBV7-8 and TRBJ2-5; D is undetermined. CDR3 size: 13 residues. V lost 4 bases and J 5 bases, leaving 11 bases between the germline ends. Germline V gene data show CDR1 as SGHVS and CDR2 as FQNEAQ. The CDR3 spells CASSWDRAETQYF. CDR3 DNA: TGTGCCAGCAGCTGGGATCGGGCTGAGACCCAGTACTTC.

This clonotype came up a few times. The rearrangement links TRBV6-4 to TRBJ2-3; 9 bases match TRBD2. Germline V gene lookup returns CDR1 MRHNA and CDR2 SNTAGT. V shed 6 bases and J 1 base; nucleotides not matched to a gene: 2. There are 14 residues in the CDR3. CDR3 loop: CASSEREGTDTQYF. For the CDR3, the DNA is TGTGCCAGCAGCGAGCGGGAGGGCACAGATACGCAGTATTTT.

V usage is TRBV5-4 and J usage is TRBJ2-3; tentative D call: TRBD2 (5 bases). V was clipped by 0 bases and J by 6 bases, with 14 bases between them. Looked up from germline, CDR1 is SGHNT and CDR2 is YYREEE (reference sequence). The CDR3 spans 15 residues. The CDR3 loop reads CASSLVTMRVDTQYF. The CDR3 nucleotides read TGTGCCAGCAGCTTGGTAACTATGAGGGTGGATACGCAGTATTTT.

In this sample, this clonotype turned up many times. This chain connects TRBV7-2 to TRBJ2-7, with D possibly being TRBD1 or TRBD2 (5 bases each). The CDR3 extends over 14 amino acids. Trimming cost V 5 bases and J 6 bases, with 17 bases left between them. Germline assignment: CDR1 SGHTA and CDR2 FQGNSA. The CDR3 nucleotides read TGTGCCAGCAGCCCTAATGGGAGTGGGGGCGAGCAGTACTTC. It encodes CASSPNGSGGEQYF.

As concerns this clonotype: This may arise from a read error, as a much more abundant clone is one base away. The rearrangement joins TRBV20-1 to TRBJ2-7; D unresolved. V lost 0 bases and J lost 0, with 3 bases in between. Germline V gene lookup returns CDR1 DFQATT and CDR2 SNEGSKA (reference sequence). The CDR3 covers 12 residues. In nucleotides, the CDR3 is TGCAGTGCTAGAGAAGCCTCCTACGAGCAGTACTTC. Its protein is CSAREASYEQYF.

This clonotype has at least ten counts. The J gene is TRBJ2-7, the V gene TRBV20-1, with D possibly being TRBD2 (6 bases). The CDR3 spans 17 residues. V lost 0 bases and J 1 base, leaving 19 bases between the germline ends. Germline CDR1 DFQATT, CDR2 SNEGSKA (reference sequence). The CDR3 spells CSARDLYAYGGSYEQYF. CDR3 sequence (DNA): TGCAGTGCTAGAGATCTGTACGCCTATGGGGGGTCCTACGAGCAGTACTTC.